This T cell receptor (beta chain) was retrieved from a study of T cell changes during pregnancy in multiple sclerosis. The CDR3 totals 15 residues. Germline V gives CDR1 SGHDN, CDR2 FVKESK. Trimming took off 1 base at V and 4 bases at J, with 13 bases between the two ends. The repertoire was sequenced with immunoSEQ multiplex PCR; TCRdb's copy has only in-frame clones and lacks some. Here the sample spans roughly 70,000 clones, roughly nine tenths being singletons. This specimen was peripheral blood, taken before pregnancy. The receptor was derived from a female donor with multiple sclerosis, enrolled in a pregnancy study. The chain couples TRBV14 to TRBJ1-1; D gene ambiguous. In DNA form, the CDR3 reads TGTGCCAGCAGCCAAGTTATGAACGGTCTCACTGAAGCTTTCTTT. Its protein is CASSQVMNGLTEAFF.